This TCR beta chain was observed in a study of shared clonotypes between healthy human individuals. This was a deep-level run. The table came from immunoSEQ multiplex PCR; TCRdb's copy has only in-frame clones and leaves some out. The table lists some 1,600,000 clones, 95% to 99% of them singletons, with less than 0.55% in the top ten. V lost 4 bases and J lost 3; bases outside the gene matches: 14. Germline CDR1 SGHDT, CDR2 YYEEEE. This CDR3 spans 17 amino acids. Study-wide results and caveats: The small donor group covered limited genetic and exposure diversity. Around 5% of naive CD4 clonotypes were common to a handful of donors.

About this clone itself: As yet, its antigen is unknown.

This chain joins TRBV5-6 and TRBJ2-7; 9 positions agree with TRBD1. The sequencing sample was made of naive CD4+ T cells sorted from blood. Subset of the sample: CD45RA+ positively selected. This TCR was sampled from a man younger than 40 in good health. CDR3 nucleotides: TGTGCCAGCAGCCCGCGGGTGGTGGACAGGGGAGACTACGAGCAGTACTTC. It codes for CASSPRVVDRGDYEQYF.